A single T cell receptor beta chain is shown here with its context. The antigen remains unidentified. Naive CD8 cells lacked CD45RO, underwent positive selection for CCR7 and left out terminally differentiated effector memory CD45RA+ cells. Each of the donors was a healthy adult who was HIV-negative and had not had a recent acute infection or vaccination. This sample is part of a study of shared clonotypes between healthy human individuals. Study overall: Each donor had three CD4 naive, three CD4 memory, two CD8 naive and one CD8 memory plate.

Replicate PCRs for sorted subsets used approximately 220 ng DNA; this equaled about 30,000 T cell genomes. Profiled with immunoSEQ multiplex PCR; TCRdb holds only in-frame clones, not every one. Seen here are 2 million to 2.5 million clones, about 92% observed once, and the top ten hold 1.5% to 2%. Study-level points and caveats: Sampling covered blood only; tissue repertoires likely differ.

The CDR3 is made up of 16 amino acids. The trim removed 1 base at V and 4 bases at J, leaving 3 bases unmatched. Germline CDR1 is MGHRA and CDR2 is YSYEKL. The source material was naive CD8+ T cells from PBMCs. The source of this sequence is a man younger than 35 in good health. Some clones in this sample may be carry-over from other donors' samples. V is TRBV4-1 and J is TRBJ2-2; 10 bases line up with TRBD2. This CDR3 is CASSQVQREGTGELFF. The DNA of the CDR3 is TGCGCCAGCAGCCAAGTACAGCGGGAGGGCACCGGGGAGCTGTTTTTT.